The clone carrying this T cell receptor (beta chain) was counted a few times. Its antigen is undetermined. Primers included in the PCR were 60 Vbeta and 13 Jbeta primers. Method: immunoSEQ multiplex PCR; TCRdb's copy keeps in-frame clones and lacks some. This table has around 120,000 clones, 70% to 80% appearing once. CDR3 length: 14 amino acids. CDR1 is SGDLS and CDR2 is YYNGEE in the germline V gene. V dropped 3 bases and J dropped 3 bases, with 12 bases sitting between them. This sample is part of a study of cytomegalovirus exposure and HLA in healthy donors. Study-level findings and limits: Cytomegalovirus-associated TCR beta chains were listed, numbering over 150. Serostatus for CMV was the only available immune exposure information.

Sequencing was carried out using PBMCs. This chain connects TRBV9 to TRBJ1-1; the D gene is possibly TRBD1 (6 bases). The TCR was taken from a woman aged 40-49 years in good health and CMV-seropositive. This CDR3 reads CASSAGQTDTEAFF. For the CDR3, the DNA is TGTGCCAGCAGCGCCGGACAGACGGACACTGAAGCTTTCTTT.